These 16 T cell receptor beta chains share one sample of origin, sequenced in a study of T cell responses to AZD1222 COVID-19 vaccine. The assay was immunoSEQ multiplex PCR, and TCRdb's table has in-frame clones only and misses some. This table has about 130,000 clones, over 85% appearing once. Sample: peripheral blood, taken on day 0 of AZD1222 vaccination. These receptors all stem from an adult in good health.

The chain has TRBV9 and TRBJ1-5; D gene uncertain. This CDR3 contains 13 residues. Trimming took 0 bases from V and 5 from J, leaving 6 bases between them. CDR1 SGDLS and CDR2 YYNGEE come from the germline V gene. The CDR3 spells CASSVGLDQPQHF. As DNA, the CDR3 is TGTGCCAGCAGCGTAGGTTTGGATCAGCCCCAGCATTTT.

DNA of the CDR3: TGTGCCAGCAGAGAGGGCGGATCTGGAAACACCATATATTTT. This codes for CASREGGSGNTIYF. This chain connects TRBV27 to TRBJ1-3; D is unclear. With 6 bases removed from V and 1 base from J, the gap between germline ends came to 10 bases. This CDR3 is 14 amino acids long. The germline V gene encodes CDR1 MNHEY and CDR2 SMNVEV (reference sequence).

The gene calls are TRBV5-4 and TRBJ2-7; 9 nucleotides line up with TRBD1. Germline-derived CDR1 and CDR2 are SGHNT and YYREEE (reference sequence). The CDR3 extends over 15 amino acids. J lost 3 bases, V lost 2 bases, and 6 bases had no gene match. The DNA for the CDR3 is TGTGCCAGCAGCTTCACCGGGACAGGGAACTACGAGCAGTACTTC. This translates into CASSFTGTGNYEQYF.

V is TRBV27 and J is TRBJ1-2; D perhaps matches TRBD1 (5 bases). Germline V gene sequence: CDR1 MNHEY, CDR2 SMNVEV (reference sequence). The CDR3 has 13 amino acids. Trimming left V 3 bases short and J 7 bases short, with 12 bases between. The CDR3 is CASSLGGKGGYTF. The DNA for the CDR3 is TGTGCCAGCAGTTTGGGGGGGAAGGGTGGCTACACCTTC.

The chain links TRBV7-9 to TRBJ1-6; a possible D gene is TRBD1 (5 bases). With 5 bases removed from V and 7 bases from J, the gap between germline ends came to 12 bases. CDR1 and CDR2 (germline): SEHNR, FQNEAQ (reference sequence). This CDR3 comprises 14 residues. The CDR3, as DNA: TGTGCCAGCAGCCGCGGACATAAGAATTCACCCCTCCACTTT. Its protein product is CASSRGHKNSPLHF.

V and J are TRBV5-8 and TRBJ1-5, with 7 nucleotides matching TRBD1. CDR3 size: 15 residues. Trimming at V came to 4 bases and at J to 1 base, leaving 5 bases not matched to a gene. The germline CDR1 and CDR2 sequences are SGHTS and YDEGEE. Here the CDR3 reads CASSEGAISNQPQHF. The DNA for the CDR3 is TGTGCCAGCAGCGAGGGGGCAATCAGCAATCAGCCCCAGCATTTT.

The V call is TRBV5-4, the J call TRBJ1-2; TRBD1 matches at 10 bases. The CDR3 covers 14 residues. The junction had 4 bases not matched to a gene; V was cut back by 2 bases and J by 6 bases. In germline, CDR1 is SGHNT, CDR2 YYREEE (reference sequence). As DNA, the CDR3 is TGTGCCAGCAGCTTTGACAGGGGGCTTGATGGCTACACCTTC. This gives the protein CASSFDRGLDGYTF.

The V call is TRBV24-1, the J call TRBJ2-1; maybe TRBD2 (6 bases). The length of the CDR3 is 12 residues. The germline gives CDR1 KGHDR, CDR2 SFDVKD. Trimming removed 12 bases from V and 5 bases from J, with 13 bases in between. The CDR3 nucleotides are TGTGCCCGGAGGGTAGGGGACAATGAGCAGTTCTTC. Its protein is CARRVGDNEQFF.

The chain recombines TRBV4-2 with TRBJ2-7; possibly TRBD1 or TRBD2 for D (5 bases each). Trimming cost V 0 bases and J 6 bases, with 6 bases left between them. Germline CDR1 and CDR2: LGHNA and YNFKEQ. This CDR3 is 12 amino acids long. CDR3 nucleotides: TGTGCCAGCAGCCAAGAGGGGACCGAGCAGTACTTC. It codes for CASSQEGTEQYF.

In its sample, this clone was seen once. The rearrangement uses TRBV28 and TRBJ2-7; tentative D call: TRBD1 (7 bases). Trimming left V 5 bases short and J 3 bases short, with 11 bases between. The V gene's germline CDR1 is MDHEN and CDR2 SYDVKM. The CDR3 covers 13 residues. CDR3 sequence (DNA): TGTGCCAGCAGTGTGCAGGGGGGCTACGAGCAGTACTTC. It encodes CASSVQGGYEQYF.

The chain couples TRBV18 to TRBJ2-1; 8 bases align to TRBD2. Trimming cost V 3 bases and J 6 bases; bases outside gene matches: 10. The CDR3 is 16 amino acids. Germline V lookup: CDR1 KGHSH, CDR2 LQKENI. The CDR3 reads CASSPNRGGRVNEQFF. In DNA form, the CDR3 reads TGTGCCAGCTCACCGAACCGGGGGGGGAGGGTCAATGAGCAGTTCTTC.

The chain has TRBV12-3 or TRBV12-4 and TRBJ2-7, with TRBD1 matching over 8 bases. The CDR3 has 13 amino acids. J gave up 5 bases and V 7 bases, and 7 bases lay outside the gene matches. DNA of the CDR3: TGTGCCAGCACCAGGACAGGGTCGGACGAGCAGTACTTC. Its protein product is CASTRTGSDEQYF.

CDR3 sequence: CAWRRDRRNTIYF. As DNA, the CDR3 is TGTGCCTGGAGACGGGACAGACGAAACACCATATATTTT. The chain is built from TRBV30 and TRBJ1-3; 7 nucleotides match TRBD1. Germline CDR1 is GTSNPN and CDR2 is SVGIG (reference sequence). The length of the CDR3 is 13 residues. V gave up 3 bases and J gave up 5 bases; unmatched junction bases: 4.

This chain links TRBV7-3 with TRBJ2-1; D may be TRBD2 (6 bases). The CDR3 totals 14 residues. Trimming stripped 0 bases from V and 9 bases from J, with 12 bases between. Per germline, CDR1 SGHTA and CDR2 FQGTGA. CDR3 residues: CASSLTGGSGEQFF. In nucleotides, the CDR3 is TGTGCCAGCAGCTTAACTGGGGGTAGCGGTGAGCAGTTCTTC.

This chain connects TRBV19 to TRBJ1-2; 10 bases are shared with TRBD1. Germline values: CDR1 LNHDA, CDR2 SQIVND (reference sequence). CDR3 length: 16 amino acids. Losses at the gene ends were 4 bases for V and 5 bases for J; bases not matched to a gene: 10. The CDR3 nucleotides are TGTGCCAGTAGTAGCGTACACAGGGACAGGGGTTATGGCTACACCTTC. Its protein product is CASSSVHRDRGYGYTF.

This chain connects TRBV19 to TRBJ2-3, with D tentatively TRBD1 (6 bases). The CDR3 loop spans 17 amino acids. Germline CDR1 LNHDA, CDR2 SQIVND (reference sequence). V dropped 1 base and J dropped 2 bases, with 16 bases sitting between them. The CDR3 DNA follows: TGTGCCAGTAGTATAGCCCACGAACAGGGACCCACAGATACGCAGTATTTT. Its translation: CASSIAHEQGPTDTQYF.